This T cell receptor beta chain was retrieved from a study of T-cell reconstitution after alpha-beta-depleted transplantation in children. Using unique molecular identifiers, the investigators prepared the TCRbeta library. TCRdb re-called the PCR reads with MiXCR, one entry per CDR3 protein. The repertoire holds 450,000 to 500,000 distinct CDR3 sequences, with roughly an eighth as singletons. Germline CDR1 SGHAT, CDR2 FQNNGV. This CDR3 spans 16 amino acids. Between the trimmed V and J ends, which lost 0 bases and 0 bases, there was a span of 11 bases. The starting material was PBMCs from the stem cell graft donor, obtained from the stem cell graft. This chain uses TRBV11-2 with TRBJ1-2; D is uncertain. This clonotype was sampled from a human donor who donated a stem cell graft to a child with combined immunodeficiency. CDR3 sequence: CASSLEVQLSNYGYTF. The CDR3 bases are TGTGCCAGCAGCTTAGAGGTACAGCTCTCTAACTATGGCTACACCTTC.